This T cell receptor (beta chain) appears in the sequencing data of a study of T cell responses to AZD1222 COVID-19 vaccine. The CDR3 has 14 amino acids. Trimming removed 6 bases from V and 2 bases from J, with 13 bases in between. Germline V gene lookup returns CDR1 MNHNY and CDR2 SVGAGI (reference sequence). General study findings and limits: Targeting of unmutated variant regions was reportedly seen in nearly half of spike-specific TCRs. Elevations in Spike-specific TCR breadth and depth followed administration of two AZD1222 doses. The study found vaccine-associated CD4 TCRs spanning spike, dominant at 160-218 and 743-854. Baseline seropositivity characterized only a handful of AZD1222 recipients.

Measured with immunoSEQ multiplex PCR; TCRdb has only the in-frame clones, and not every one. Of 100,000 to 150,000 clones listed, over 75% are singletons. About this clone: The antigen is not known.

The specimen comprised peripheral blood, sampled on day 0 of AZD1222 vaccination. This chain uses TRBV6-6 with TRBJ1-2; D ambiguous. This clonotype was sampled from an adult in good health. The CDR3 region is CASSPLGGNYGYTF. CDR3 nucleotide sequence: TGTGCCAGCAGCCCACTAGGAGGGAACTATGGCTACACCTTC.